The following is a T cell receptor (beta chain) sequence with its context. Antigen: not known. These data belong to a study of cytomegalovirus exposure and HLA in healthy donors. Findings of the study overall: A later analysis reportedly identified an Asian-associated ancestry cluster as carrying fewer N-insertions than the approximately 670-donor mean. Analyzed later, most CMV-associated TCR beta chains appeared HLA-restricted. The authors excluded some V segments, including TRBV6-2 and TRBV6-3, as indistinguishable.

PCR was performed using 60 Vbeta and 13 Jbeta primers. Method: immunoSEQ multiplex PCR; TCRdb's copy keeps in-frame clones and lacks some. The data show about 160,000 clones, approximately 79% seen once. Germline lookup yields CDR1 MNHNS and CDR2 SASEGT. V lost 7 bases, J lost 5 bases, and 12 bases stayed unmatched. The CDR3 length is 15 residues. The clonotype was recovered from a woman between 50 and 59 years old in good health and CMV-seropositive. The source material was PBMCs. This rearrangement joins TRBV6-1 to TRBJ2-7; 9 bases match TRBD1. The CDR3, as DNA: TGTGCCAGCACCGCCGGGGGGACAGGGTCCCACGAGCAGTACTTC. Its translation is CASTAGGTGSHEQYF.